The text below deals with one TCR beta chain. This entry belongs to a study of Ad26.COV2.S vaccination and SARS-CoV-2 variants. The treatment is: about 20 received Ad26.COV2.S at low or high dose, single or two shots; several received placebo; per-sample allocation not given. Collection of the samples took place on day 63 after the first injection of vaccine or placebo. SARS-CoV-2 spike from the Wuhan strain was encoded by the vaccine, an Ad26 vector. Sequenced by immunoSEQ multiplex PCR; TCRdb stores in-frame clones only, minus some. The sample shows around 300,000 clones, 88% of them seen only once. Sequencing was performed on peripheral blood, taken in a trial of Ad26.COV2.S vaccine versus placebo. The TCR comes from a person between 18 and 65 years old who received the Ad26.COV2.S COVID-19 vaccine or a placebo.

The CDR3 reads CASSFPLSGGRGNSPLHF. CDR3 sequence (DNA): TGTGCCAGCAGTTTCCCTTTGTCGGGGGGGAGGGGGAATTCACCCCTCCACTTT. The J gene is TRBJ1-6, the V gene TRBV28, with a tentative D call TRBD1 (6 bases). The V and J ends lost 3 bases and 7 bases respectively, with 22 bases between them. CDR3 size: 18 residues. Germline-derived CDR1 and CDR2 are MDHEN and SYDVKM. The whole variable domain, filled in from reference TRBV28 and TRBJ1-6, reads DVKVTQSSRYLVKRTGEKVFLECVQDMDHENMFWYRQDPGLGLRLIYFSYDVKMKEKGDIPEGYSVSREKKERFSLILESASTNQTSMYLCASSFPLSGGRGNSPLHFGNGTRLTVT.